This T cell receptor beta chain derives from a study of T-cell memory formation after mild COVID-19. TCRdb passed the 5' RACE reads through MiXCR, listing each CDR3 protein once. This table has more than 200,000 distinct CDR3 sequences, 16% appearing once. The material sequenced was PBMCs or a T cell subset sorted from them (not recorded which). This TCR was recovered from a man younger than 30 who had mild COVID-19 (a few samples of this study predate the infection). Cell type and time point are not known.

CDR3 protein: CASSLGQGGWTQYF. Written as DNA, the CDR3 is TGTGCCAGCAGCTTGGGACAGGGTGGTTGGACCCAGTACTTC. The chain employs TRBV7-2 and TRBJ2-5, with 9 bases fitting TRBD1. Germline V gives CDR1 SGHTA, CDR2 FQGNSA. The J segment lost 7 bases and the V segment lost 3 bases, leaving 6 bases of the junction unmatched. The length of the CDR3 is 14 residues.